This T cell receptor (beta chain) originates from a study of shared clonotypes between healthy human individuals. Study in general: Each donor contributed plates that comprised three CD4 naive, three CD4 memory, two CD8 naive and one CD8 memory.

Method: immunoSEQ multiplex PCR; TCRdb's copy keeps in-frame clones and lacks some. The sample includes 2 million to 3 million clones, under 95% of them seen just once. V dropped 1 base and J dropped 0 bases, with 18 bases sitting between them. The CDR3 runs to 18 residues. Germline V gene data show CDR1 as SGHDN and CDR2 as FVKESK. Worth noting for this clone: Its cognate antigen is unknown.

Study-wide findings and caveats: Non-shared clonotypes had lower generation probabilities than those shared by all four donors.

Sequencing used naive CD4+ T cells from PBMCs. This sample's subset: CD45RA+ positively selected. The rearrangement uses TRBV14 and TRBJ1-2; tentatively, D is TRBD1 (5 bases). This receptor was obtained from a man between 18 and 29 years old in good health. Some clones in this sample may be carry-over from other donors' samples. The CDR3 DNA reads as TGTGCCAGCAGCCAAGTTAGGCAGGGCCTTTTAGCTAACTATGGCTACACCTTC. Its protein product is CASSQVRQGLLANYGYTF.